The 30 T cell receptor beta chains below come from one sample, sequenced in a study of T cell repertoires in cytomegalovirus infection (dated by TCRdb to between 2017 and 2020). Sequencing relied on an Illumina HiSeq 1500. TCRdb passed the public sequencing reads through fastp at Q25 and MiXCR, retaining productive beta sequences. Each record represents a unique CDR3 protein, reported with the most common genes and DNA among its rows. The sample data list around 740,000 distinct CDR3 sequences, and 35% to 45% of these were observed just once. Together, the top ten hold roughly 2.9% of the sample. The specimen sequenced was PBMCs. These receptors were obtained from a human donor in good health (CMV status not recorded). Some clones in this sample may be carry-over from other donors' samples.

The J gene is TRBJ2-7, the V gene TRBV19, with D unclear. Per the germline V gene, CDR1 is LNHDA and CDR2 is SQIVND (reference sequence). The germline V and J ends were trimmed by 8 bases and 2 bases, with 13 bases remaining between them. This CDR3 is built from 13 residues. The CDR3, as DNA: TGTGCCAGTGGATTGGCGGAGACCTACGAGCAGTACTTC. Amino acids: CASGLAETYEQYF.

J is TRBJ1-6 and V is TRBV10-3, with TRBD1 as a possible D gene (6 bases). The CDR3 runs 17 residues. CDR1 and CDR2 (germline): ENHRY, SYGVKD. Deletions cut 5 bases from V and 7 bases from J, with 21 bases between. CDR3 DNA sequence: TGTGCCATCAGTACAGGGAGGCCACGCTCGTGGAATTCACCCCTCCACTTT. Protein sequence: CAISTGRPRSWNSPLHF.

The V gene is TRBV4-2, the J gene TRBJ2-1; unclear D gene. CDR3 length equals 12 residues. Trimming took off 0 bases at V and 8 bases at J, with 5 bases between the two ends. Germline CDR1 LGHNA, CDR2 YNFKEQ. This CDR3 reads CASSQDIDEQFF. Here the CDR3 DNA reads TGTGCCAGCAGCCAAGATATCGATGAGCAGTTCTTC.

J is TRBJ1-5 and V is TRBV15, with 8 bases lining up with TRBD1. CDR1 is LNHNV and CDR2 is YYDKDF in the germline V gene (reference sequence). There are 17 residues in the CDR3. Trimming cost V 3 bases and J 1 base; bases outside gene matches: 8. CDR3 nucleotide sequence: TGTGCCACCAGCAGCGGACAGGGCTTCACCAGCAATCAGCCCCAGCATTTT. Residues: CATSSGQGFTSNQPQHF.

This clonotype was seen more than once but under ten times. The CDR3 coding sequence is TGTGCCAGCAGCCCGACAGGGGGAAGGGAAAAACTGTTTTTT. Amino acid sequence: CASSPTGGREKLFF. This chain links TRBV28 with TRBJ1-4, with 9 positions matching TRBD1. This CDR3 has 14 amino acids. Unmatched junction bases numbered 7, after V lost 6 bases and J lost 8 bases. Looked up from germline, CDR1 is MDHEN and CDR2 is SYDVKM. Full variable domain (remainder filled in from reference TRBV28 and TRBJ1-4): DVKVTQSSRYLVKRTGEKVFLECVQDMDHENMFWYRQDPGLGLRLIYFSYDVKMKEKGDIPEGYSVSREKKERFSLILESASTNQTSMYLCASSPTGGREKLFFGSGTQLSVL.

This clonotype was recorded a few times. The V gene is TRBV12-3 or TRBV12-4, the J gene TRBJ2-2; 15 positions match TRBD2. Trimming cost V 6 bases and J 7 bases; bases outside gene matches: 9. This CDR3 comprises 17 residues. The CDR3 here is CASRRTSGRAVGGELFF. The CDR3 DNA follows: TGTGCCAGCAGGAGGACTAGCGGGAGGGCCGTCGGCGGGGAGCTGTTTTTT.

This clonotype was observed a few times. V usage is TRBV11-2 and J usage is TRBJ2-5; 9 bases match TRBD2. V lost 5 bases and J lost 0; bases outside the gene matches: 4. The CDR3 runs 15 residues. Looked up from germline, CDR1 is SGHAT and CDR2 is FQNNGV. CDR3 amino acids: CASSPLAGNQETQYF. CDR3 nucleotide sequence: TGTGCCAGCAGCCCTCTAGCGGGAAACCAAGAGACCCAGTACTTC.

The chain uses TRBV20-1 and TRBJ2-7; D is possibly TRBD2 (6 bases). CDR1 is DFQATT, CDR2 SNEGSKA, per germline (reference sequence). This CDR3 has 12 amino acids. Trimming took 1 base from V and 6 from J, leaving 10 bases between them. CDR3: CSARGLVGEQYF. CDR3 nucleotide sequence: TGCAGTGCTAGAGGACTAGTAGGCGAGCAGTACTTC.

This clonotype was seen only a few times. This chain joins TRBV7-9 and TRBJ1-1; 7 nucleotides align to TRBD1. Germline V gives CDR1 SEHNR, CDR2 FQNEAQ (reference sequence). This CDR3 has 14 amino acids. With V trimmed by 5 bases and J by 6 bases, 9 bases remained unmatched. CDR3 DNA sequence: TGTGCCAGCAGCCGTACCGGGACAGCCCCTGAAGCTTTCTTT. Its translation is CASSRTGTAPEAFF. The variable domain in full, with the rest retrieved from reference TRBV7-9 and TRBJ1-1, is DTGVSQNPRHKITKRGQNVTFRCDPISEHNRLYWYRQTLGQGPEFLTYFQNEAQLEKSRLLSDRFSAERPKGSFSTLEIQRTEQGDSAMYLCASSRTGTAPEAFFGQGTRLTVV.

V usage is TRBV28 and J usage is TRBJ2-1; the D gene could be TRBD1 or TRBD2 (5 bases each). CDR1 is MDHEN and CDR2 is SYDVKM in the germline V gene. The CDR3 is made up of 18 amino acids. Trimming removed 2 bases from V and 0 bases from J, with 17 bases in between. DNA for the CDR3: TGTGCCAGCAGTTTACTGGGCCATGGGACGAGCTCCTACAATGAGCAGTTCTTC. Its translation is CASSLLGHGTSSYNEQFF.

A word on this clonotype: One end of the junction is discordant with germline, which a read error may explain. The chain's CDR3 is CASSEFRDREKF. In DNA, the CDR3 is TGTGCCAGCAGTGAATTCCGGGACCGCGAAAAGTTT. This chain joins TRBV6-1 and TRBJ1-1, with a possible D match to TRBD1 (5 bases). The germline V gene encodes CDR1 MNHNS and CDR2 SASEGT. The CDR3 contains 12 residues.

This clonotype was recorded many times. The rearrangement links TRBV7-2 to TRBJ1-1, with TRBD1 matching 10 bases. Unmatched junction bases numbered 7, after V lost 5 bases and J lost 7 bases. CDR1 and CDR2 (germline): SGHTA, FQGNSA. This CDR3 contains 14 residues. The CDR3 reads CASSPSGQGIEAFF. The CDR3 DNA follows: TGTGCCAGCAGCCCCTCGGGACAGGGGATTGAAGCTTTCTTT.

J is TRBJ2-1 and V is TRBV4-1; the match to TRBD2 covers 9 bases. CDR1 is MGHRA and CDR2 is YSYEKL in the germline V gene. This CDR3 has 16 residues. V shed 0 bases and J 8 bases; nucleotides not matched to a gene: 8. The CDR3 loop reads CASSQDWRGGQDEQFF. The CDR3 nucleotides are TGCGCCAGCAGCCAAGATTGGCGGGGGGGCCAGGATGAGCAGTTCTTC.

There are a few counts of this clonotype. The chain combines TRBV28 with TRBJ2-3; tentative D call: TRBD1 (6 bases). Germline loops: CDR1 MDHEN, CDR2 SYDVKM. Trimming removed 6 bases at V and 1 base at J, with 14 bases between. The CDR3 contains 15 residues. The CDR3 region is CASSQGGMGTDTQYF. The CDR3 bases are TGTGCCAGCAGCCAAGGGGGAATGGGCACAGATACGCAGTATTTT. The whole variable domain, remainder taken from reference TRBV28 and TRBJ2-3, is DVKVTQSSRYLVKRTGEKVFLECVQDMDHENMFWYRQDPGLGLRLIYFSYDVKMKEKGDIPEGYSVSREKKERFSLILESASTNQTSMYLCASSQGGMGTDTQYFGPGTRLTVL.

V is TRBV4-1 and J is TRBJ1-4; 7 bases are shared with TRBD1. Trimming took 3 bases from V and 5 from J; bases not matched to a gene: 9. CDR1 is MGHRA, CDR2 YSYEKL, per germline. The CDR3 is made up of 16 amino acids. This CDR3 is CASSHTQGPPNEKLFF. DNA of the CDR3: TGCGCCAGCAGCCATACACAGGGGCCCCCAAATGAAAAACTGTTTTTT.

In its sample, this clonotype was seen a few times. The V and J genes are TRBV30 and TRBJ1-4, with D unresolved. Trimming took 0 bases from V and 5 from J, leaving 1 base between them. Germline loops: CDR1 GTSNPN, CDR2 SVGIG (reference sequence). The CDR3 spans 11 residues. CDR3 sequence: CAWSVNEKLFF. The CDR3 DNA is TGTGCCTGGAGTGTAAATGAAAAACTGTTTTTT.

The DNA for the CDR3 is TGCGCCAGCACAGACAGGGGAAGTACCTACTATGGCTACACCTTC. This encodes CASTDRGSTYYGYTF. The V gene is TRBV5-1, the J gene TRBJ1-2, with 8 bases matching TRBD1. Germline V gene data show CDR1 as SGHRS and CDR2 as YFSETQ. The CDR3 runs to 15 residues. Trimming at V came to 6 bases and at J to 3 bases, leaving 10 bases not matched to a gene.

The chain joins TRBV7-9 to TRBJ1-1; D unresolved. V shed 3 bases and J shed 2 bases, with 10 bases lying between them. The CDR3 has 14 amino acids. The germline CDR1 and CDR2 sequences are SEHNR and FQNEAQ (reference sequence). The DNA of the CDR3 is TGTGCCAGCAGCTTCCTCCCAGGAAACACTGAAGCTTTCTTT. Translation: CASSFLPGNTEAFF.

A remark on this clonotype: A read error may be the cause here, since a much bigger clone is one base away. The J gene is TRBJ2-5, the V gene TRBV7-6; 9 bases are a match to TRBD2. This CDR3 region has 16 residues. Germline CDR1 and CDR2: SGHVS and FNYEAQ. The CDR3: CASSLDIAGDKENQYF. The CDR3 DNA reads as TGTGCCAGCAGCTTAGACATAGCGGGAGACAAAGAGAACCAGTACTTC.

V gene TRBV28 combines with J gene TRBJ1-4, with D hard to call. From germline, CDR1 is MDHEN and CDR2 SYDVKM. The CDR3 runs 12 residues. V lost 5 bases and J 7 bases, leaving 8 bases between the germline ends. In nucleotides, the CDR3 is TGTGCCAGCAGTCCCCTTGGTGAAAAACTGTTTTTT. Its translation: CASSPLGEKLFF. The variable domain in full, completed from reference TRBV28 and TRBJ1-4, reads DVKVTQSSRYLVKRTGEKVFLECVQDMDHENMFWYRQDPGLGLRLIYFSYDVKMKEKGDIPEGYSVSREKKERFSLILESASTNQTSMYLCASSPLGEKLFFGSGTQLSVL.

This chain uses TRBV7-6 with TRBJ2-5; D remains ambiguous. V was trimmed by 1 base and J by 4 bases, leaving 16 bases between them. CDR3 length equals 16 residues. CDR1 is SGHVS and CDR2 is FNYEAQ in the germline V gene. The CDR3 DNA sequence: TGTGCCAGCAGCTTAGTGGCTAAATGGGGTCCAGAGACCCAGTACTTC. Translating gives CASSLVAKWGPETQYF.

This clonotype was seen ten or more times. The V call is TRBV7-2, the J call TRBJ1-2; D is ambiguous. The germline V gene has CDR1 SGHTA and CDR2 FQGNSA. The CDR3 consists of 12 residues. Trimming left V 5 bases short and J 8 bases short, with 12 bases between. The CDR3 DNA sequence: TGTGCCAGCAGCCCCGCCCGGGGAGGCTACACCTTC. Translated, it gives CASSPARGGYTF.

This rearrangement joins TRBV6-6 to TRBJ1-1; D is uncertain. The CDR3 extends over 12 amino acids. V was clipped by 6 bases and J by 6 bases, with 11 bases between them. CDR1 and CDR2 from the germline V gene are MNHNY and SVGAGI (reference sequence). This CDR3 is CASSLYVSEAFF. As DNA, the CDR3 is TGTGCCAGCAGCCTCTATGTGTCTGAAGCTTTCTTT.

This clonotype was observed a handful of times. The chain recombines TRBV6-6 with TRBJ2-7; 7 nucleotides agree with TRBD1. Germline CDR1 reads MNHNY; CDR2 reads SVGAGI (reference sequence). The CDR3 consists of 13 residues. With 8 bases clipped from V and 3 bases from J, the junction kept 7 bases outside the gene matches. This chain's CDR3 is CASAPGQLYEQYF. For the CDR3, the DNA is TGTGCCAGCGCCCCGGGACAGCTCTACGAGCAGTACTTC.

J is TRBJ1-5 and V is TRBV5-6, with D unclear. V was trimmed by 1 base and J by 4 bases, leaving 9 bases between them. The germline gives CDR1 SGHDT, CDR2 YYEEEE. This CDR3 has 14 amino acids. In DNA, the CDR3 is TGTGCCAGCAGCTTGACTAGGATGAATCAGCCCCAGCATTTT. As protein: CASSLTRMNQPQHF.

This chain joins TRBV29-1 and TRBJ1-4; D gene uncertain. The CDR3 is made up of 13 amino acids. Trimming left V 2 bases short and J 6 bases short, with 10 bases between. Germline-derived CDR1 and CDR2 are SQVTM and ANQGSEA. The CDR3 nucleotides are TGCAGCGTTGAACACCAGGAGGATGAAAAACTGTTTTTT. Protein product: CSVEHQEDEKLFF.

The chain joins TRBV28 to TRBJ2-7, with D maybe TRBD2 (6 bases). Trimming cost V 6 bases and J 2 bases, with 14 bases left between them. Germline CDR1 and CDR2: MDHEN and SYDVKM. The CDR3 runs 14 residues. The CDR3 here is CASSFWGETYEQYF. The CDR3, as DNA: TGTGCCAGCAGCTTCTGGGGGGAAACCTACGAGCAGTACTTC.

The sample holds many counts of this clonotype. The gene calls are TRBV28 and TRBJ2-6, with 9 bases fitting TRBD1. Trimming cost V 5 bases and J 4 bases; bases outside gene matches: 6. The CDR3 runs 16 residues. From germline, CDR1 is MDHEN and CDR2 SYDVKM. In DNA form, the CDR3 reads TGTGCCAGCAGTCGACAGGGGGTGACGGGGGCCAACGTCCTGACTTTC. This codes for CASSRQGVTGANVLTF. Using reference TRBV28 and TRBJ2-6 for the parts outside the CDR3, the full variable domain is DVKVTQSSRYLVKRTGEKVFLECVQDMDHENMFWYRQDPGLGLRLIYFSYDVKMKEKGDIPEGYSVSREKKERFSLILESASTNQTSMYLCASSRQGVTGANVLTFGAGSRLTVL.

The chain carries TRBV18 and TRBJ2-2, with 7 bases that match TRBD1. CDR1 and CDR2 (germline): KGHSH, LQKENI. The CDR3 length is 16 residues. Trimming cost V 4 bases and J 0 bases; bases outside gene matches: 5. The CDR3 region is CASSLNRGSNTGELFF. The CDR3 bases are TGTGCCAGCTCACTCAACAGGGGATCGAACACCGGGGAGCTGTTTTTT.

The V gene is TRBV7-8, the J gene TRBJ1-1; no clear D gene. This CDR3 spans 15 amino acids. Germline assignment: CDR1 SGHVS and CDR2 FQNEAQ. V dropped 4 bases and J dropped 0 bases, with 12 bases sitting between them. CDR3 DNA: TGTGCCAGCAGCTCCGGCCCCGGGATGAACACTGAAGCTTTCTTT. Its translation: CASSSGPGMNTEAFF.